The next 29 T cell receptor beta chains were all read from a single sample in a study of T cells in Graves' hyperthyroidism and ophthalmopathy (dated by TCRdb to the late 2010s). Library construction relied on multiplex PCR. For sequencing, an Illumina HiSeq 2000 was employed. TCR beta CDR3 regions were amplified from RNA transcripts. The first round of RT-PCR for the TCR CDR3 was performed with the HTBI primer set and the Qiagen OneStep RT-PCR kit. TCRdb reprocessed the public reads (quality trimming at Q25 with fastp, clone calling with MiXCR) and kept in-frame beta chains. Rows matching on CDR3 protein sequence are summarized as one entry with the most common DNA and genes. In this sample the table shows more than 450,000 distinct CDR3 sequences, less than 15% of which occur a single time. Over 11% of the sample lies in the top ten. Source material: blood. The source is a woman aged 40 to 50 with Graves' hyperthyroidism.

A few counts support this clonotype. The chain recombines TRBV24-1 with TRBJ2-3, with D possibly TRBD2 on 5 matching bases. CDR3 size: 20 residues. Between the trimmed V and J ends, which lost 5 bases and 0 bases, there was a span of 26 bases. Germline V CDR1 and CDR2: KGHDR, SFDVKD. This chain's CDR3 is CATSGTAPGPLSESTDTQYF. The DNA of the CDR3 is TGTGCCACCAGTGGAACGGCCCCCGGCCCGCTTAGCGAAAGCACAGATACGCAGTATTTT.

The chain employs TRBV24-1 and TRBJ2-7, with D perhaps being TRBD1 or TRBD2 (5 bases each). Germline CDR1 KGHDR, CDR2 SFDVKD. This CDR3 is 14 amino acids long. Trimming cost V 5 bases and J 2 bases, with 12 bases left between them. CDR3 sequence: CATSASGATYEQYF. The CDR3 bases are TGTGCCACCAGTGCCTCCGGGGCGACCTACGAGCAGTACTTC.

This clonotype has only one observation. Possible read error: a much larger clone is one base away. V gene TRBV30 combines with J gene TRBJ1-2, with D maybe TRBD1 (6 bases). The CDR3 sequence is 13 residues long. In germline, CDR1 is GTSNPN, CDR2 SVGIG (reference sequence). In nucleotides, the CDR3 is TGTGTCTACGCCCCGCAGGGGCCCTATGGCTACACCTTC. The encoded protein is CVYAPQGPYGYTF. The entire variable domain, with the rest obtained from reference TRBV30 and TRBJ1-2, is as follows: SQTIHQWPATLVQPVGSPLSLECTVEGTSNPNLYWYRQAAGRGLQLLFYSVGIGQISSEVPQNLSASRPQDRQFILSSKKLLLSDSGFYLCVYAPQGPYGYTFGSGTRLTVV.

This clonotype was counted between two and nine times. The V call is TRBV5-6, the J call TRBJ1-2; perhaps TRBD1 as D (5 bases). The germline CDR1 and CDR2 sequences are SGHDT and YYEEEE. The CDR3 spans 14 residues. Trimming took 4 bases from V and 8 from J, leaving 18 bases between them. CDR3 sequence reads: CASSLNQGGGGYTF. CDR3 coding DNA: TGTGCCAGCAGCCTAAATCAGGGAGGAGGAGGCTACACCTTC.

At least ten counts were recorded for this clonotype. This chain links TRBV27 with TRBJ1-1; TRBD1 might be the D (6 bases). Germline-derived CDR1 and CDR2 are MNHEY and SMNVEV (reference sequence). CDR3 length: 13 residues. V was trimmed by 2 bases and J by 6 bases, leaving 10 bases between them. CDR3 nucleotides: TGTGCCAGCAGTTTAACAGGGCCTCCTGAAGCTTTCTTT. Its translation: CASSLTGPPEAFF.

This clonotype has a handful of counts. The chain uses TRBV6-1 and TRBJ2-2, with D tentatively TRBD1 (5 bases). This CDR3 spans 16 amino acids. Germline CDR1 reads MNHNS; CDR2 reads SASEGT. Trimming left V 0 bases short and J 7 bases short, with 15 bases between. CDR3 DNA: TGTGCCAGCAGTGAAGCGCTTCGCAGGGTAGGCGGGGAGCTGTTTTTT. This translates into CASSEALRRVGGELFF.

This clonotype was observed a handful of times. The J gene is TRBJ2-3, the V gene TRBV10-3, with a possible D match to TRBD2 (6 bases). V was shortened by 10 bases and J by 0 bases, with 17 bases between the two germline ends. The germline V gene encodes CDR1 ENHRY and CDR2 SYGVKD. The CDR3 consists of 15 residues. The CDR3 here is CASSQRLVSTDTQYF. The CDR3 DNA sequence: TGTGCCAGCTCCCAGAGACTAGTAAGCACAGATACGCAGTATTTT.

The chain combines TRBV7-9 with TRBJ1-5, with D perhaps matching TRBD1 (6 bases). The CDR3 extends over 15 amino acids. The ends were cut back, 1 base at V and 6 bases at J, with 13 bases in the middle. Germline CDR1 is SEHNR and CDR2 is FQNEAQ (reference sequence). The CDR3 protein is CASSLGGGAGQPQHF. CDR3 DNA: TGTGCCAGCAGCTTAGGGGGGGGGGCCGGTCAGCCCCAGCATTTT. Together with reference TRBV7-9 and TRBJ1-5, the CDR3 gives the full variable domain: DTGVSQNPRHKITKRGQNVTFRCDPISEHNRLYWYRQTLGQGPEFLTYFQNEAQLEKSRLLSDRFSAERPKGSFSTLEIQRTEQGDSAMYLCASSLGGGAGQPQHFGDGTRLSIL.

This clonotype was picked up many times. Here the CDR3 DNA reads TGTGCCAGCAGACCCGGTTTTCTAGCGGGAATCGACACCGGGGAGCTGTTTTTT. Translation: CASRPGFLAGIDTGELFF. This chain links TRBV11-3 with TRBJ2-2; 9 nucleotides align to TRBD2. Losses at the gene ends were 6 bases for V and 3 bases for J; bases not matched to a gene: 14. This CDR3 has 18 residues. CDR1 is SGHNT, CDR2 YENEEA, per germline.

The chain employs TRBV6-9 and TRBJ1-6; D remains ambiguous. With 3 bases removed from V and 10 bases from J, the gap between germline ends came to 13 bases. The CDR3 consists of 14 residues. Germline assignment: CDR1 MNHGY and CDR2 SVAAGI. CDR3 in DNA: TGTGCCAGCAGTTACGGAAGCGTCGGATCACCCCTCCACTTT. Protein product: CASSYGSVGSPLHF.

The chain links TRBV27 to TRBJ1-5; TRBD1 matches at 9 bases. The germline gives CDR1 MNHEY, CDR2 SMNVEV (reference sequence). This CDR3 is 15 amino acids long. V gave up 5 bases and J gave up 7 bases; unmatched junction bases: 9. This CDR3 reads CASSPGTGGGQPQHF. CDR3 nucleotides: TGTGCCAGCAGTCCAGGAACAGGGGGCGGACAGCCCCAGCATTTT.

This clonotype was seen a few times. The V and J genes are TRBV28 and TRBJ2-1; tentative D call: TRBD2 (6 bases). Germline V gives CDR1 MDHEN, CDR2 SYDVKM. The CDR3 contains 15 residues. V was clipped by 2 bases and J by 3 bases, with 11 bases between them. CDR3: CASSLKDYDYNEQFF. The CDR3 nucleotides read TGTGCCAGCAGTTTAAAGGACTACGACTACAATGAGCAGTTCTTC.

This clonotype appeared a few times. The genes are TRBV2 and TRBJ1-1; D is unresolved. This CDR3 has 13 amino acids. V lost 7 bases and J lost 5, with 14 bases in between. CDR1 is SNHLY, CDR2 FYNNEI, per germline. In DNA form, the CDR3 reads TGTGCCAGCACCTCGTACAGCCTAACTGAAGCTTTCTTT. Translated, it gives CASTSYSLTEAFF. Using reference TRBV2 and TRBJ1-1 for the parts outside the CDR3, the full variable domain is EPEVTQTPSHQVTQMGQEVILRCVPISNHLYFYWYRQILGQKVEFLVSFYNNEISEKSEIFDDQFSVERPDGSNFTLKIRSTKLEDSAMYFCASTSYSLTEAFFGQGTRLTVV.

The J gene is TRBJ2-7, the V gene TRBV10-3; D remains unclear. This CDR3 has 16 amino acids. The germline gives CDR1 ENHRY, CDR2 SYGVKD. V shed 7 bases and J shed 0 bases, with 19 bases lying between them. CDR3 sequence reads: CAIITKAGRGSYEQYF. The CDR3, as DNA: TGTGCCATCATCACGAAGGCAGGCCGAGGCTCCTACGAGCAGTACTTC.

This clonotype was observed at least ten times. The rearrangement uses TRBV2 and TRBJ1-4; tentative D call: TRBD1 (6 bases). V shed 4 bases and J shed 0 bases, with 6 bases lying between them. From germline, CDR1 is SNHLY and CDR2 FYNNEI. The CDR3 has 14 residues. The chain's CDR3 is CASSAGATNEKLFF. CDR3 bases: TGTGCCAGCAGTGCAGGGGCAACTAATGAAAAACTGTTTTTT.

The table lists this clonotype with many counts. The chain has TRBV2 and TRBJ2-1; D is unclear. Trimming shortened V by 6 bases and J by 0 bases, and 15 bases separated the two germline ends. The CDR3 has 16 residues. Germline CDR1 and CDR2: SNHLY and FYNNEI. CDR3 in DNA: TGTGCCAGCAGCGAGCTAGGATCCAGCTCCTACAATGAGCAGTTCTTC. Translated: CASSELGSSSYNEQFF.

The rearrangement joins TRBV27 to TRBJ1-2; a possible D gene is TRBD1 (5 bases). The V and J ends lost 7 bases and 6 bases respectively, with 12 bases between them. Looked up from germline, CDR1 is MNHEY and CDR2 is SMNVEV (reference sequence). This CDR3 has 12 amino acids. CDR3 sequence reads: CASILTRDGYTF. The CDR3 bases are TGTGCCAGCATCCTGACCAGGGATGGCTACACCTTC.

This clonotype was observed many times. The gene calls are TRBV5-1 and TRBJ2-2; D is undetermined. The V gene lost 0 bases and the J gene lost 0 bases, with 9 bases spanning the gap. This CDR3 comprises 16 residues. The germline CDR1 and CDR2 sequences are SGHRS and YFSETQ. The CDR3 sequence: CASSLVPTTNTGELFF. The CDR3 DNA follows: TGCGCCAGCAGCTTGGTCCCCACAACGAACACCGGGGAGCTGTTTTTT. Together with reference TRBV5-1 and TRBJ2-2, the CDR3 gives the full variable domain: KAGVTQTPRYLIKTRGQQVTLSCSPISGHRSVSWYQQTPGQGLQFLFEYFSETQRNKGNFPGRFSGRQFSNSRSEMNVSTLELGDSALYLCASSLVPTTNTGELFFGEGSRLTVL.

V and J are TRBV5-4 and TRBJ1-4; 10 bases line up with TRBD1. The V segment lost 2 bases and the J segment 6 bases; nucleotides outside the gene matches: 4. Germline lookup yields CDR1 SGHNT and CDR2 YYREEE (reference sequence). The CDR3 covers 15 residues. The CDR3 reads CASSFTDRGHEKLFF. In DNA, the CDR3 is TGTGCCAGCAGCTTTACCGACAGGGGGCATGAAAAACTGTTTTTT.

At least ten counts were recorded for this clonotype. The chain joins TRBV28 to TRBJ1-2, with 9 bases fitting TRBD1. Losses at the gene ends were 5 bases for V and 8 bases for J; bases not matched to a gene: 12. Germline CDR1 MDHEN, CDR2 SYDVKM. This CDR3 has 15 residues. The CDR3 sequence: CASSPPGQGLRGYTF. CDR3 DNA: TGTGCCAGCAGTCCGCCGGGACAGGGTTTGCGGGGCTACACCTTC.

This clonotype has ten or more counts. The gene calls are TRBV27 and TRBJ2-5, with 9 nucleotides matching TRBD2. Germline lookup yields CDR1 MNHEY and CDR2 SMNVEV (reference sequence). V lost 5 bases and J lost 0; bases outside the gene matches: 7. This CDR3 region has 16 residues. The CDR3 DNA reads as TGTGCCAGCAGTCCCCAGCTAGCGGGGTACCAAGAGACCCAGTACTTC. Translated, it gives CASSPQLAGYQETQYF.

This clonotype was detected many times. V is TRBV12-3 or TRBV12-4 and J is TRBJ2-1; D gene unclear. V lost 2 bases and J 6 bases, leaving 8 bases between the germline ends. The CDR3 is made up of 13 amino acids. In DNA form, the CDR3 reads TGTGCCAGCAGTTTAATGGCTAGCAATGAGCAGTTCTTC. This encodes CASSLMASNEQFF.

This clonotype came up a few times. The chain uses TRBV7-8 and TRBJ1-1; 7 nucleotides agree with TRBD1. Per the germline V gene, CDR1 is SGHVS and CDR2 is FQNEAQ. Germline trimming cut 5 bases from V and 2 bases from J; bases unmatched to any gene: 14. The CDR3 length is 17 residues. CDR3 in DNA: TGTGCCAGCAGCCCGGGACCATGGGACAGAGTAAACACTGAAGCTTTCTTT. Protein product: CASSPGPWDRVNTEAFF.

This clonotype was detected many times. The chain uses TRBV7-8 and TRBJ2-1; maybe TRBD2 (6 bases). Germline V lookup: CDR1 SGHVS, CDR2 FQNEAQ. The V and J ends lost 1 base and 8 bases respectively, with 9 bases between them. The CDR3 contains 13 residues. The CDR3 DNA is TGTGCCAGCAGCTTAGGACTAGTCGATGAGCAGTTCTTC. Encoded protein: CASSLGLVDEQFF. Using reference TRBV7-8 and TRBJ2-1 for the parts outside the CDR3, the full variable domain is GAGVSQSPRYKVAKRGQDVALRCDPISGHVSLFWYQQALGQGPEFLTYFQNEAQLDKSGLPSDRFFAERPEGSVSTLKIQRTQQEDSAVYLCASSLGLVDEQFFGPGTRLTVL.

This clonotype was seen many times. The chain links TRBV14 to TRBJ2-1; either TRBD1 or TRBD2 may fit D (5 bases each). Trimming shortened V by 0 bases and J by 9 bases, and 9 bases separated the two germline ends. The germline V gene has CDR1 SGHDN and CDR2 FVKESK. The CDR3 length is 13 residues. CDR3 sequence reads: CASSQDRGTEQFF. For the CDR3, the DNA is TGTGCCAGCAGCCAAGATCGGGGCACTGAGCAGTTCTTC.

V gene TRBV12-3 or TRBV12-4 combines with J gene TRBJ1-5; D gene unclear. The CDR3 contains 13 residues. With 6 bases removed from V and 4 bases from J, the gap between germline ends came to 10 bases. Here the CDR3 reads CASRGPTNQPQHF. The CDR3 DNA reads TGTGCCAGCAGAGGACCGACGAATCAGCCCCAGCATTTT.

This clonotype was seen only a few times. The CDR3 spells CASSLDGINSPLHF. The CDR3 DNA sequence: TGTGCCAGCAGCTTGGACGGTATTAATTCACCCCTCCACTTT. The genes are TRBV5-5 and TRBJ1-6, with D unresolved. Trimming pared 0 bases from V and 6 bases from J, leaving 7 bases between. The CDR3 spans 14 residues. Germline-derived CDR1 and CDR2 are SGHKS and YYEKEE (reference sequence).

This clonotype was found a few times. CDR3 sequence (DNA): TGTGCCAGCAGTTGGGGGGGCAATGAGCAGTTCTTC. Amino acids: CASSWGGNEQFF. This chain uses TRBV6-2 or TRBV6-3 with TRBJ2-1; 7 positions agree with TRBD2. V was pared by 4 bases and J by 6 bases, with 0 bases of the junction left unmatched. Germline-derived CDR1 and CDR2 are MNHEY and SVGEGT. This CDR3 is built from 12 residues.

The CDR3 loop is CASSIGTGYNSPLHF. DNA of the CDR3: TGTGCCAGCAGCATCGGGACAGGCTATAATTCACCCCTCCACTTT. The rearrangement uses TRBV7-9 and TRBJ1-6, with TRBD1 matching 8 bases. Unmatched junction bases numbered 3, after V lost 5 bases and J lost 3 bases. Germline lookup yields CDR1 SEHNR and CDR2 FQNEAQ (reference sequence). The CDR3 is 15 residues long.